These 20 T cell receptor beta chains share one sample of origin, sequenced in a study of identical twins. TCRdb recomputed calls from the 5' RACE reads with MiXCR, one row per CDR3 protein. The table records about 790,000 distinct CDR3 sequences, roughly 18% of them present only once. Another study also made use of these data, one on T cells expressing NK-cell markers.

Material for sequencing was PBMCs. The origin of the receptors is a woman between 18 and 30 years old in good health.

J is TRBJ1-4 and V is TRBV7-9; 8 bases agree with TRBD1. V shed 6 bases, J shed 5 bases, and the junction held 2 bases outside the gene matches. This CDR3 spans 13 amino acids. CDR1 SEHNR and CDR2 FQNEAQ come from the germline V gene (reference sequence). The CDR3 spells CASRDRDNEKLFF. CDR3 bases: TGTGCCAGCAGGGACAGGGACAATGAAAAACTGTTTTTT.

DNA of the CDR3: TGTGCCAGCAGCGTTACAGGGGGCTCTGGGCAGCCCCAGCATTTT. Protein product: CASSVTGGSGQPQHF. The chain recombines TRBV9 with TRBJ1-5; 9 nucleotides align to TRBD1. CDR3 length equals 15 residues. The junction had 7 bases not matched to a gene; V was cut back by 2 bases and J by 7 bases. The germline CDR1 and CDR2 sequences are SGDLS and YYNGEE.

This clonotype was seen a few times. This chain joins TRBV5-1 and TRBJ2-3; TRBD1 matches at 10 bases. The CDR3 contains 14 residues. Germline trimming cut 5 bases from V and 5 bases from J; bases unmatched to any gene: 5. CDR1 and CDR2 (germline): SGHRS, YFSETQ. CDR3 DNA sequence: TGCGCCAGCAGTGACAGGGGGCGAGGAGATACGCAGTATTTT. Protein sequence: CASSDRGRGDTQYF.

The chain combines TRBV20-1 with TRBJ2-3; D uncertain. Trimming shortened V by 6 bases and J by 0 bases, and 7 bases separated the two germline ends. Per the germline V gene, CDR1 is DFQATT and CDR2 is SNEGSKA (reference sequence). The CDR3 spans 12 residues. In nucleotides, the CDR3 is TGCAGTGCGGTGAGAAGCACAGATACGCAGTATTTT. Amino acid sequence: CSAVRSTDTQYF.

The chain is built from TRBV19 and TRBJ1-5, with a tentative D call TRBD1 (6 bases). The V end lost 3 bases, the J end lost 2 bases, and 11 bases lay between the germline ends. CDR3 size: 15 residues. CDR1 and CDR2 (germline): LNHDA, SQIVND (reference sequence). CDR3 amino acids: CASSIGRGGNQPQHF. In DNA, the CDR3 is TGTGCCAGTAGTATTGGCAGGGGAGGCAATCAGCCCCAGCATTTT.

The DNA of the CDR3 is TGTGCCAGCAGCTGCGACAGAACCCAAGAGACCCAGTACTTC. Translation gives CASSCDRTQETQYF. V gene TRBV6-1 combines with J gene TRBJ2-5, with D possibly TRBD1 on 5 matching bases. The V end lost 6 bases, the J end lost 1 base, and 12 bases lay between the germline ends. The germline V gene has CDR1 MNHNS and CDR2 SASEGT. This CDR3 region has 14 residues.

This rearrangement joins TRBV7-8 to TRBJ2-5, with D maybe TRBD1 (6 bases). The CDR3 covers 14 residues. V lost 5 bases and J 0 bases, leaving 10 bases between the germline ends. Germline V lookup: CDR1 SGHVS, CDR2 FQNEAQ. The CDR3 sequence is CASSIRGYQETQYF. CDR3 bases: TGTGCCAGCAGCATCAGGGGCTACCAAGAGACCCAGTACTTC. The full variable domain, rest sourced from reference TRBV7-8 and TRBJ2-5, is GAGVSQSPRYKVAKRGQDVALRCDPISGHVSLFWYQQALGQGPEFLTYFQNEAQLDKSGLPSDRFFAERPEGSVSTLKIQRTQQEDSAVYLCASSIRGYQETQYFGPGTRLLVL.

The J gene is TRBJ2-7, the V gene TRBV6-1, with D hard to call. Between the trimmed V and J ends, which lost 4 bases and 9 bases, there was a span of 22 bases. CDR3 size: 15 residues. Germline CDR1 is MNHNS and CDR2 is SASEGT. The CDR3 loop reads CASSGVLVRNRRQYF. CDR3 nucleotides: TGTGCCAGCAGTGGCGTGCTCGTCCGGAATAGACGGCAGTACTTC.

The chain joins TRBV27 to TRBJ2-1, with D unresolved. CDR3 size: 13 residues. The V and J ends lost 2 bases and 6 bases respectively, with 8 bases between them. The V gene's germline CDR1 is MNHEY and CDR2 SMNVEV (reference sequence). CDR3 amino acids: CASSLVARNEQFF. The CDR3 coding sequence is TGTGCCAGCAGTTTAGTAGCTCGCAATGAGCAGTTCTTC.

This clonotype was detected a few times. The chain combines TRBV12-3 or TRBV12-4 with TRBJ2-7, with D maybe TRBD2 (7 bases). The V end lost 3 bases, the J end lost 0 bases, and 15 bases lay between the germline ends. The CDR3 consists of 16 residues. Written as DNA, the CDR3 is TGTGCCAGCAGTTTGGCTGGCGGGGGCCGCTCCTACGAGCAGTACTTC. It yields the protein CASSLAGGGRSYEQYF.

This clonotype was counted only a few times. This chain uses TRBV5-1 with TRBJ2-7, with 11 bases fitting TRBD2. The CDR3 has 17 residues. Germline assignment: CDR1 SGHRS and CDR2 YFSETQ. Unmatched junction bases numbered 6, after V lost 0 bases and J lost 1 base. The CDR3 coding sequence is TGCGCCAGCAGCTTGGCCAGACTAGCGGGAATTTCCTACGAGCAGTACTTC. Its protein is CASSLARLAGISYEQYF. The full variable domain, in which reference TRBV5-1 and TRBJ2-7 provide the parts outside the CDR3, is KAGVTQTPRYLIKTRGQQVTLSCSPISGHRSVSWYQQTPGQGLQFLFEYFSETQRNKGNFPGRFSGRQFSNSRSEMNVSTLELGDSALYLCASSLARLAGISYEQYFGPGTRLTVT.

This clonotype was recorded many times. CDR3 sequence: CAISEGASGSTDTQYF. The DNA of the CDR3 is TGTGCCATCAGTGAGGGCGCTAGCGGCAGCACAGATACGCAGTATTTT. The genes are TRBV10-3 and TRBJ2-3, with 7 bases identical to TRBD2. Germline V CDR1 and CDR2: ENHRY, SYGVKD. J was trimmed by 0 bases and V by 2 bases; bases with no gene match: 5. The CDR3 extends over 16 amino acids.

CDR3 protein: CASSPWTEDTQYF. The CDR3 coding sequence is TGTGCCAGCAGCCCCTGGACGGAAGATACGCAGTATTTT. The genes are TRBV5-4 and TRBJ2-3; D gene ambiguous. Germline CDR1 reads SGHNT; CDR2 reads YYREEE (reference sequence). The CDR3 loop spans 13 amino acids. V was shortened by 4 bases and J by 5 bases, with 11 bases between the two germline ends.

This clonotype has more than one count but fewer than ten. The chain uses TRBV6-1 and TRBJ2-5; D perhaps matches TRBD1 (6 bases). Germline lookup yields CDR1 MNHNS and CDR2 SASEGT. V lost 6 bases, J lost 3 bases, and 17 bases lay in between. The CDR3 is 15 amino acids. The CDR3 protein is CASSSRGQGKETQYF. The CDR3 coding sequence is TGTGCCAGCAGCTCCCGCGGGCAGGGGAAAGAGACCCAGTACTTC.

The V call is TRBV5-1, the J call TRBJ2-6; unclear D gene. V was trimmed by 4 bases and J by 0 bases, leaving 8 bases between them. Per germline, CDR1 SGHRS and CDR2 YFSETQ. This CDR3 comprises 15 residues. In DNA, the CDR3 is TGCGCCAGCAGCGTCGAAGCCTCTGGGGCCAACGTCCTGACTTTC. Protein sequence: CASSVEASGANVLTF.

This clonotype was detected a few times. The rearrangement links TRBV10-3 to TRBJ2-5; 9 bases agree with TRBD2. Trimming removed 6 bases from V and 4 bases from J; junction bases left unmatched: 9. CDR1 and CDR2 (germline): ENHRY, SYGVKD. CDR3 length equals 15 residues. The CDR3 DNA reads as TGTGCCATCAGCGGGACTAGCCCGGGAGGAGAGACCCAGTACTTC. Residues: CAISGTSPGGETQYF.

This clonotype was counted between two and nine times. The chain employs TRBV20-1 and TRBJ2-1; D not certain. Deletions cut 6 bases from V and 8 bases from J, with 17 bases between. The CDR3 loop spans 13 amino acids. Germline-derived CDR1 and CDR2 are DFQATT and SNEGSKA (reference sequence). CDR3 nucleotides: TGCAGTGCCAGTAGAGTGGGCCGGGATGAGCAGTTCTTC. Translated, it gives CSASRVGRDEQFF.

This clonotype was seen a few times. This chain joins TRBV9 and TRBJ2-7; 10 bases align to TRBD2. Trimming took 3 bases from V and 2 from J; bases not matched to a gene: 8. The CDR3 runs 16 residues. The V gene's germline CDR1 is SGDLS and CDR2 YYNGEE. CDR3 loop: CASSAHPSGRTYEQYF. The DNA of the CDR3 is TGTGCCAGCAGCGCTCACCCTAGCGGGAGAACCTACGAGCAGTACTTC.

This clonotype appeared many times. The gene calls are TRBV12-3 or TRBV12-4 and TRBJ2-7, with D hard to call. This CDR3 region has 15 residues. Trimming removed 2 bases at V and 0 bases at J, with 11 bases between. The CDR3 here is CASSLWGPSSYEQYF. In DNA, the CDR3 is TGTGCCAGCAGTTTATGGGGTCCTAGCTCCTACGAGCAGTACTTC.

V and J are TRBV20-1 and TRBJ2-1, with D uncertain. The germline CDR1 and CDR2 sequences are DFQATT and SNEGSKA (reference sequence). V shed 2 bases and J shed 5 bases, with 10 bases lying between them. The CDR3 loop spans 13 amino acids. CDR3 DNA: TGCAGTGCTAGACGCCGTCTAAACAATGAGCAGTTCTTC. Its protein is CSARRRLNNEQFF.